Here is one T cell receptor (beta chain) with its context. The CDR3 spans 13 residues. The germline V and J ends were trimmed by 2 bases and 4 bases, with 8 bases remaining between them. From germline, CDR1 is MNHNY and CDR2 SVGAGI (reference sequence). The sample comes from a study of identifying expanded T cells in peripheral blood. The protocol was immunoSEQ multiplex PCR, while the TCRdb copy is restricted to in-frame clones and leaves out a portion. Here the sample spans approximately 100,000 clones, 88% being singletons. The rearrangement uses TRBV6-6 and TRBJ2-5; the D gene is possibly TRBD1 (5 bases). Sample: blood. This clonotype originated in a person aged 18 to 70 in good health. The CDR3 sequence is CASSYRGRETQYF. The CDR3 bases are TGTGCCAGCAGTTACAGGGGTAGAGAGACCCAGTACTTC.